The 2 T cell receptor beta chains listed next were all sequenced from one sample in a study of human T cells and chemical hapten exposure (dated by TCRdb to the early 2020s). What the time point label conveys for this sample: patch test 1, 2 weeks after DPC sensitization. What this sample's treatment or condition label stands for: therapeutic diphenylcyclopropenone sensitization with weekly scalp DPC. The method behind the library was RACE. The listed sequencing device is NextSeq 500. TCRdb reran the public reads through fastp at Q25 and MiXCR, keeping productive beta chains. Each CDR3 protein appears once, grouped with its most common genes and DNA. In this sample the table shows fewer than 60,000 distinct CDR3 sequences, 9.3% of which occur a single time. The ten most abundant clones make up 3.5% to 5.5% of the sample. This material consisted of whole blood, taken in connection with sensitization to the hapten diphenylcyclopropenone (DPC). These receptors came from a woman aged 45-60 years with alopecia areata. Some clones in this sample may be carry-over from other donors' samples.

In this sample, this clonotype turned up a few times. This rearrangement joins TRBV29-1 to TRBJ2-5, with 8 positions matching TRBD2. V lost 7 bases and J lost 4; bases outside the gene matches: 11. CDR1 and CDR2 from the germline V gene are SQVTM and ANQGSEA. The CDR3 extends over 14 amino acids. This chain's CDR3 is CSARPAGVAETQYF. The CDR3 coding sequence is TGCAGCGCTCGCCCAGCGGGAGTCGCAGAGACCCAGTACTTC.

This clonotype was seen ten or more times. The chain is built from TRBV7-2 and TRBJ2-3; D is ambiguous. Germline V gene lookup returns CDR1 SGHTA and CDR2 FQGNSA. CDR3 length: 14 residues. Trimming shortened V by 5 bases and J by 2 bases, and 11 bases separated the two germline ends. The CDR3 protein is CASSLRRLTDTQYF. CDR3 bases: TGTGCCAGCAGCCTCAGGCGGCTCACAGATACGCAGTATTTT.